The sequence of this T cell receptor (beta chain) was determined in a study of T cells in women clearing cervical HPV infection. About the study: Only a few women had HLA typing results available. Study-wide results and limits: Controls had more TRBV6-7 (0.16%) than cases (approximately 0.11%).

TCR beta CDR3 amplified by multiplex PCR from roughly 1,100 ng genomic DNA. The table came from immunoSEQ multiplex PCR; TCRdb's copy has only in-frame clones and leaves some out. In all, the sample yields about 40,000 clones. Prevalent HPV16 infections were excluded; only incident single HPV16 infections included. In regard to this clone: As yet, its antigen is unknown. The read falls 3 residues short of the CDR3 end, and the missing part is taken from the germline J gene.

In germline, CDR1 is SEHNR, CDR2 FQNEAQ (reference sequence). V was pared by 5 bases and J by 4 bases, with 4 bases of the junction left unmatched. This CDR3 has 13 amino acids. The clonotype was recovered from a woman between 18 and 75 years old with a cervical HPV16 infection that either progressed to CIN3+ or cleared (not recorded which). The sample consisted of blood buffy coat. The rearrangement joins TRBV7-9 to TRBJ1-2; 7 nucleotides align to TRBD1. CDR3 sequence reads: CASSTGEGYGYTF. The part of the CDR3 DNA that was read is TGTGCCAGCAGCACAGGGGAAGGCTATGGC.